A single sample is the source of the 20 T cell receptor beta chains below, sequenced in a study of T cells expressing NK-cell markers. TCRdb re-analyzed the 5' RACE reads; it lists each CDR3 protein once, without DNA. The sample holds 20,000 or so distinct CDR3 sequences. The sequenced sample consisted of blood T cells: a sorted CD56 or NKG2C T cell subset, CD4+ or CD8+ T cells, or bulk PBMC T cells (not recorded which). The receptors originated from a man aged 18-75 years in good health.

The chain links TRBV15 to TRBJ1-5; checking the TCRdb D call of TRBD1 is not possible without DNA. This CDR3 spans 14 amino acids. The germline CDR1 and CDR2 sequences are LNHNV and YYDKDF (reference sequence). CDR3 sequence: CATSLGGAFQPQHF.

The chain carries TRBV24-1 and TRBJ2-1; the TCRdb call, TRBD1, lacks DNA for checking. Per the germline V gene, CDR1 is KGHDR and CDR2 is SFDVKD. The CDR3 totals 15 residues. The CDR3 loop is CATSTPGQGYNEQFF.

V gene TRBV5-1 combines with J gene TRBJ2-7; TCRdb reports TRBD1, a call that lacks DNA to check it against. The CDR3 consists of 13 residues. Germline assignment: CDR1 SGHRS and CDR2 YFSETQ. CDR3 loop: CASSPTQGDEQYF.

This chain uses TRBV6-1 with TRBJ2-3; checking the TCRdb D call of TRBD1 is not possible without DNA. Germline CDR1 is MNHNS and CDR2 is SASEGT. The CDR3 length is 16 residues. The CDR3 here is CASSLGQARGTDTQYF.

CDR3 region: CASSQARPAPTNEKLFF. The chain recombines TRBV4-1 with TRBJ1-4; the TCRdb call, TRBD1, lacks DNA for checking. Germline CDR1 reads MGHRA; CDR2 reads YSYEKL. The CDR3 has 17 residues.

This sequence joins TRBV19 and TRBJ2-5; the D call of TRBD1 rests on TCRdb alone, since no DNA is present to check it. Germline CDR1 reads LNHDA; CDR2 reads SQIVND (reference sequence). CDR3 length: 13 residues. CDR3 region: CASSSWDVETQYF.

The chain joins TRBV18 to TRBJ1-1. Germline CDR1 is KGHSH and CDR2 is LQKENI. The CDR3 is 12 amino acids. The chain's CDR3 is CASSVQNTEAFF.

The J gene is TRBJ2-2, the V gene TRBV7-3; TCRdb calls TRBD1, which cannot be checked without DNA. Germline assignment: CDR1 SGHTA and CDR2 FQGTGA. CDR3 size: 14 residues. The CDR3 here is CASSLQGTFGELFF. Variable domain in full (rest from reference TRBV7-3 and TRBJ2-2): GAGVSQTPSNKVTEKGKYVELRCDPISGHTALYWYRQSLGQGPEFLIYFQGTGAADDSGLPNDRFFAVRPEGSVSTLKIQRTERGDSAVYLCASSLQGTFGELFFGEGSRLTVL.

V and J are TRBV28 and TRBJ2-3; TCRdb's D call, TRBD2, is unchecked because there is no DNA. CDR1 and CDR2 from the germline V gene are MDHEN and SYDVKM. This CDR3 region has 14 residues. CDR3 region: CASSPSGRTDTQYF.

CDR3 sequence reads: CASSHRDQETQYF. This chain uses TRBV14 with TRBJ2-5. This CDR3 is built from 13 residues. Germline CDR1 is SGHDN and CDR2 is FVKESK.

The genes are TRBV11-2 and TRBJ1-1; the TCRdb D gene call, TRBD1, has no DNA to confirm it. The germline V gene has CDR1 SGHAT and CDR2 FQNNGV. The length of the CDR3 is 17 residues. The CDR3 sequence is CASSLGLRGKRDTEAFF.

This chain connects TRBV4-3 to TRBJ2-1; as DNA is missing, the TRBD1 call by TCRdb cannot be tested. The CDR3 is 15 amino acids. Germline loops: CDR1 LGHNA, CDR2 YSLEER. The CDR3 reads CASSQDGTAYNEQFF.

Considering frequency, this clonotype is medium-sized. This chain connects TRBV15 to TRBJ2-1; TCRdb's assignment of TRBD1 cannot be checked, as there is no DNA. From germline, CDR1 is LNHNV and CDR2 YYDKDF (reference sequence). The length of the CDR3 is 15 residues. The CDR3 protein is CATSRDAGAFNEQFF.

The chain recombines TRBV7-6 with TRBJ2-1. CDR1 and CDR2 (germline): SGHVS, FNYEAQ. This CDR3 region has 15 residues. The CDR3 reads CASSDVRGPYHEQFF. The entire variable domain, with the rest obtained from reference TRBV7-6 and TRBJ2-1, is as follows: GAGVSQSPRYKVTKRGQDVALRCDPISGHVSLYWYRQALGQGPEFLTYFNYEAQQDKSGLPNDRFSAERPEGSISTLTIQRTEQRDSAMYRCASSDVRGPYHEQFFGPGTRLTVL.

The CDR3 is CSARVGTSAYNEQFF. The rearrangement joins TRBV20-1 to TRBJ2-1; TCRdb names TRBD2, which stays unverified in the absence of DNA. The CDR3 has 15 residues. Germline V gene sequence: CDR1 DFQATT, CDR2 SNEGSKA (reference sequence).

The V and J genes are TRBV5-6 and TRBJ2-7; the TCRdb D gene call, TRBD1, has no DNA to confirm it. The germline V gene has CDR1 SGHDT and CDR2 YYEEEE. CDR3 length: 15 residues. This CDR3 reads CASSSTTGAWYEQYF.

V is TRBV20-1 and J is TRBJ2-6; without DNA, the TCRdb call of TRBD1 cannot be checked. The CDR3 has 14 amino acids. The germline V gene has CDR1 DFQATT and CDR2 SNEGSKA (reference sequence). This CDR3 reads CSARQGPGANVLTF.

The chain uses TRBV7-2 and TRBJ2-7; the D gene TCRdb calls, TRBD2, cannot be checked with no DNA. Germline assignment: CDR1 SGHTA and CDR2 FQGNSA. The CDR3 spans 15 residues. The CDR3: CASSPAGTSYGEQYF.

The chain combines TRBV4-3 with TRBJ2-7; TCRdb picks TRBD2, but there is no DNA to check that call. The CDR3 has 17 amino acids. Per the germline V gene, CDR1 is LGHNA and CDR2 is YSLEER. The CDR3 sequence: CASSQSTDLAGAYEQYF.

This chain uses TRBV28 with TRBJ2-3; TCRdb returns TRBD1, unconfirmable since there is no DNA. The V gene's germline CDR1 is MDHEN and CDR2 SYDVKM. The CDR3 sequence is 14 residues long. The CDR3 here is CASSPGSGTDTQYF.